This T cell receptor (beta chain) was captured by sequencing in a study of blood T cell repertoires in COVID-19. The data were produced by immunoSEQ multiplex PCR, yet TCRdb's version contains in-frame clones alone and is incomplete. The table has 240,000 or so clones, roughly 86% seen once. The CDR3 contains 16 residues. Germline loops: CDR1 LNHDA, CDR2 SQIVND (reference sequence). V lost 5 bases to trimming and J lost 4 bases, with 18 bases between them. The sample comprised peripheral blood. The chain is built from TRBV19 and TRBJ2-1; possible D gene TRBD1, 7 bases. The TCR sequence derives from a woman aged 25-40 years with acute or convalescent COVID-19. The CDR3 DNA sequence: TGTGCCAGTAGTGTTCGCGGGGACAGACTTTACAATGAGCAGTTCTTC. This encodes CASSVRGDRLYNEQFF.